This T cell receptor beta chain was profiled in a study of T cells in narcolepsy. Broader study findings: Reportedly, autoreactive clonotypes were serially detected in patients' blood but not controls'.

A remark on this clone: The antigen remains unidentified.

The table came from immunoSEQ multiplex PCR; TCRdb's copy has only in-frame clones and leaves some out. The table includes over 40,000 clones, about nine tenths detected once. Trimming removed 2 bases at V and 8 bases at J, with 9 bases between. This CDR3 has 11 residues. Per germline, CDR1 DFQATT and CDR2 SNEGSKA (reference sequence). The receptor was derived from a human donor with narcolepsy. The sample consisted of CD45RA- memory CD4+ T cells from PBMCs. This chain joins TRBV20-1 and TRBJ1-2; no clear D. This CDR3 is CSARQAGGYTF. The DNA for the CDR3 is TGCAGTGCTAGACAGGCAGGAGGCTACACCTTC.